The 8 T cell receptor beta chains listed next were all sequenced from one sample in a study of regulatory T cells in long-lasting Graves disease. According to the study, TCR beta libraries were built with iRepertoire HTBI primers and CDR3-region Arm-PCR. MiXCR was run by TCRdb on the multiplex PCR reads, yielding one entry per CDR3 protein. The table has roughly 610,000 distinct CDR3 sequences, 15% to 20% seen once. This sample's time point: newly diagnosed GD, antithyroid drugs for less than 3 months. RNA isolated from PBMCs was used to make the TCR library. Separately, the same data were catalogued under a study of T cells in Graves' hyperthyroidism and ophthalmopathy.

Specimen: peripheral blood mononuclear cells (PBMCs), collected at new diagnosis, from a patient treated with antithyroid drugs. Every receptor here comes from a man between 18 and 35 years old with Graves disease.

In this sample, this clonotype turned up a few times. This chain connects TRBV7-9 to TRBJ1-4; D is possibly TRBD1 (5 bases). The V end was cut by 5 bases, the J end by 9 bases, with 19 bases between. The CDR3 is made up of 15 amino acids. The germline V gene has CDR1 SEHNR and CDR2 FQNEAQ (reference sequence). The CDR3 protein is CASSASMQGIQKLFF. CDR3 sequence (DNA): TGTGCCAGCAGCGCTAGTATGCAGGGAATACAAAAACTGTTTTTT. The variable domain in full, with the rest retrieved from reference TRBV7-9 and TRBJ1-4, is DTGVSQNPRHKITKRGQNVTFRCDPISEHNRLYWYRQTLGQGPEFLTYFQNEAQLEKSRLLSDRFSAERPKGSFSTLEIQRTEQGDSAMYLCASSASMQGIQKLFFGSGTQLSVL.

This clonotype was observed many times. The gene calls are TRBV3-1 and TRBJ2-7; the match to TRBD2 covers 9 bases. Germline CDR1 LGHDT, CDR2 YNNKEL (reference sequence). This CDR3 has 14 residues. J gave up 4 bases and V 4 bases, and 5 bases lay outside the gene matches. The CDR3 DNA reads TGTGCCAGCAGCCGGTGGCGGGAGGGATACGAGCAGTACTTC. The encoded protein is CASSRWREGYEQYF.

This clonotype was detected a few times. A single base separates this from a much larger clone, so it may be a read error. The chain recombines TRBV5-1 with TRBJ2-1; D unresolved. V was cut by 0 bases and J by 2 bases, with 12 bases left in between. This CDR3 is built from 16 residues. Per the germline V gene, CDR1 is SGHRS and CDR2 is YFSETQ. The CDR3 region is CASSLAEALPYNEQFF. CDR3 sequence (DNA): TGCGCCAGCAGCTTGGCCGAGGCGTTGCCCTACAATGAGCAGTTCTTC. The full variable domain, its missing parts supplied by reference TRBV5-1 and TRBJ2-1, is KAGVTQTPRYLIKTRGQQVTLSCSPISGHRSVSWYQQTPGQGLQFLFEYFSETQRNKGNFPGRFSGRQFSNSRSEMNVSTLELGDSALYLCASSLAEALPYNEQFFGPGTRLTVL.

The rearrangement links TRBV10-3 to TRBJ2-5, with 13 nucleotides matching TRBD2. Germline V gene sequence: CDR1 ENHRY, CDR2 SYGVKD. Trimming cost V 6 bases and J 5 bases; bases outside gene matches: 9. This CDR3 has 16 amino acids. As DNA, the CDR3 is TGTGCCATCAGGGACACGACTAGCGGGAGGAGGGAGACCCAGTACTTC. Protein: CAIRDTTSGRRETQYF.

This sequence joins TRBV5-1 and TRBJ2-3; no clear D gene. V lost 6 bases and J 4 bases, leaving 21 bases between the germline ends. The V gene's germline CDR1 is SGHRS and CDR2 YFSETQ. This CDR3 comprises 16 residues. In nucleotides, the CDR3 is TGCGCCAGCACCGCCGCAGAAGGTTCGTGGGCAGATACGCAGTATTTT. It encodes CASTAAEGSWADTQYF.

This clonotype was picked up a small number of times. The CDR3 DNA sequence: TGTGCCAGCATGGATTCCTCAATCACCGGGGAGCTGTTTTTT. This encodes CASMDSSITGELFF. This chain joins TRBV6-1 and TRBJ2-2; D gene ambiguous. Trimming took off 7 bases at V and 4 bases at J, with 13 bases between the two ends. The V gene's germline CDR1 is MNHNS and CDR2 SASEGT. This CDR3 is 14 amino acids long.

This clonotype was observed at least ten times. The genes are TRBV5-1 and TRBJ2-1; 8 bases agree with TRBD2. Germline CDR1 is SGHRS and CDR2 is YFSETQ. Germline trimming cut 4 bases from V and 4 bases from J; bases unmatched to any gene: 13. This CDR3 has 17 amino acids. The CDR3 sequence: CASSTPRGGTRYNEQFF. CDR3 bases: TGCGCCAGCAGCACTCCTCGCGGCGGGACTAGATACAATGAGCAGTTCTTC.

In DNA form, the CDR3 reads TGTGCCAGCTCTCCAAGGGACGGGGAGACCCAGTTCTTC. Its translation is CASSPRDGETQFF. This chain connects TRBV18 to TRBJ2-1; perhaps D is TRBD1 or TRBD2 (5 bases each). CDR3 size: 13 residues. Trimming stripped 6 bases from V and 13 bases from J, with 19 bases between. From germline, CDR1 is KGHSH and CDR2 LQKENI.